This TCR beta chain appears in the sequencing data of a study of technical replicates of blood from a handful of donors. Data came from immunoSEQ multiplex PCR; TCRdb stores just in-frame clones and leaves some out. The data hold 85,000 to 100,000 clones, with 90% to 97% observed a single time. The specimen was T cells isolated from PBMCs. The source of this sequence is a human donor in good health.

The CDR3 coding sequence is TGTGCCAGCAGTCGGGACAGCTATAGCAATCAGCCCCAGCATTTT. This encodes CASSRDSYSNQPQHF. The chain employs TRBV5-5 and TRBJ1-5, with 7 bases lining up with TRBD1. V shed 5 bases, J shed 0 bases, and the junction held 5 bases outside the gene matches. The CDR3 sequence is 15 residues long. From germline, CDR1 is SGHKS and CDR2 YYEKEE (reference sequence).